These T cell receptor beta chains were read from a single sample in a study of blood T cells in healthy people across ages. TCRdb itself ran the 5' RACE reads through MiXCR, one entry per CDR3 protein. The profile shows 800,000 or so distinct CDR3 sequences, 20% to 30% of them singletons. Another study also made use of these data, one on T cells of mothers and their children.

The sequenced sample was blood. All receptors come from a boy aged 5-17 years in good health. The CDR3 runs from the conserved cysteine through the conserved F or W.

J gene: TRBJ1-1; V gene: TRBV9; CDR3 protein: CASSVAENTEAFF
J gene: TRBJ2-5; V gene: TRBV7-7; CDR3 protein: CASSSPGRVETQYF
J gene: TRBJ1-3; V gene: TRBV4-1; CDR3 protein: CASSQVQGASGNTIYF
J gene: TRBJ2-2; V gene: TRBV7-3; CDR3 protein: CASSPSGNTGELFF
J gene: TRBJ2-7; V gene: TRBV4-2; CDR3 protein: CASSQGRTGDYEQYF
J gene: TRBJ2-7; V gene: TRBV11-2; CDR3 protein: CASSLEAGGSGYEQYF
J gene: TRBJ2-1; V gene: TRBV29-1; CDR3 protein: CSVNPGLSSYNEQFF
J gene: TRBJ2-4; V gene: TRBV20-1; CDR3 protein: CSARGRELAKNIQYF
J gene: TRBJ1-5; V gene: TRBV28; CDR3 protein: CASSPPPTGSAGQPQHF
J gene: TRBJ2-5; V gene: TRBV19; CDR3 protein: CASSIGPSETQYF
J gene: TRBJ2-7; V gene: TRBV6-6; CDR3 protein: CASSSREDEQYF